The 15 T cell receptor beta chains below were found in one sample sequenced in a study of CD8+CD57+ T cells in acquired aplastic anemia. Sequenced patients had shown CD8+CD57+ cell expansion by flow cytometry. Genomic DNA, the template, was used for profiling of the TCR beta VDJ and CDR3. TCRdb used MiXCR to reprocess the reads, holding one entry per CDR3 protein. The sample shows around 170,000 distinct CDR3 sequences, approximately 50% of them seen only once. The specimen was sorted CD4+, CD8+, or CD8+CD57+ T cells (not recorded which) from PBMCs. The receptors come from a human donor with aplastic anemia.

The V and J genes are TRBV2 and TRBJ2-1; D uncertain. This CDR3 is built from 11 residues. The V and J ends lost 3 bases and 7 bases respectively, with 4 bases between them. Germline CDR1 SNHLY, CDR2 FYNNEI. CDR3 coding DNA: TGTGCCAGCAGTGACTGGAATGAGCAGTTCTTC. It translates to CASSDWNEQFF.

As regards this clonotype: This could be a read error, since a much larger clone is one nucleotide away. This rearrangement joins TRBV9 to TRBJ1-1; 10 bases are shared with TRBD1. The CDR3 loop spans 18 amino acids. Trimming removed 4 bases from V and 7 bases from J; junction bases left unmatched: 19. CDR1 and CDR2 from the germline V gene are SGDLS and YYNGEE. CDR3 DNA sequence: TGTGCCAGCAGCCCCAGACAGGGGGCGAATGTGCAGGGCCGTGAAGCTTTCTTT. Its protein product is CASSPRQGANVQGREAFF.

The chain links TRBV15 to TRBJ2-1, with 7 bases aligning to TRBD1. The trim removed 5 bases at V and 0 bases at J, leaving 4 bases unmatched. CDR1 is LNHNV, CDR2 YYDKDF, per germline (reference sequence). The CDR3 runs 15 residues. The CDR3 loop reads CATSEDRSSYNEQFF. The CDR3, as DNA: TGTGCCACCAGCGAGGACAGGAGCTCCTACAATGAGCAGTTCTTC. The full variable domain, in which reference TRBV15 and TRBJ2-1 provide the parts outside the CDR3, is DAMVIQNPRYQVTQFGKPVTLSCSQTLNHNVMYWYQQKSSQAPKLLFHYYDKDFNNEADTPDNFQSRRPNTSFCFLDIRSPGLGDTAMYLCATSEDRSSYNEQFFGPGTRLTVL.

Written as DNA, the CDR3 is TGTGCCAGCAGCGAAGGACTAGCGGGGGACCTTCAAGAGACCCAGTACTTC. Amino acid sequence: CASSEGLAGDLQETQYF. V usage is TRBV7-8 and J usage is TRBJ2-5; TRBD2 matches at 13 bases. The ends lost 5 bases at V and 2 bases at J; junction bases unmatched: 8. Germline CDR1 reads SGHVS; CDR2 reads FQNEAQ. The CDR3 is 17 amino acids.

The chain employs TRBV5-1 and TRBJ1-6, with 9 positions matching TRBD1. Germline lookup yields CDR1 SGHRS and CDR2 YFSETQ. Trimming took 1 base from V and 9 from J; bases not matched to a gene: 5. The CDR3 extends over 15 amino acids. In DNA, the CDR3 is TGCGCCAGCAGCTTGCGGACAGGGGCCGGTTCACCCCTCCACTTT. It yields the protein CASSLRTGAGSPLHF.

This clonotype was observed at least ten times. The J gene is TRBJ2-7, the V gene TRBV10-3, with D possibly being TRBD2 (6 bases). The CDR3 is 13 amino acids. Trimming removed 6 bases from V and 4 bases from J, with 13 bases in between. Looked up from germline, CDR1 is ENHRY and CDR2 is SYGVKD. The CDR3: CAISRDSLYEQYF. The CDR3 nucleotides read TGTGCCATCAGCCGGGACTCACTGTACGAGCAGTACTTC.

This clonotype was counted a few times. The chain joins TRBV2 to TRBJ1-2; TRBD1 matches 10 bases. This CDR3 is built from 11 residues. From germline, CDR1 is SNHLY and CDR2 FYNNEI. J gave up 8 bases and V 8 bases, and 2 bases lay outside the gene matches. The CDR3 region has the DNA TGTGCCAGCGGGACAGGGGACGGCTACACCTTC. Translation gives CASGTGDGYTF.

The V call is TRBV11-1, the J call TRBJ2-2, with 9 bases matching TRBD1. This CDR3 comprises 16 residues. The germline V gene has CDR1 SGHAT and CDR2 FQDESV (reference sequence). Losses at the gene ends were 2 bases for V and 5 bases for J; bases not matched to a gene: 6. As DNA, the CDR3 is TGTGCCAGCAGCTTATGGGGACAGGGAGGTACCGGGGAGCTGTTTTTT. Protein sequence: CASSLWGQGGTGELFF.

This clonotype has only one observation. This sequence joins TRBV19 and TRBJ1-1; D is perhaps TRBD1 (6 bases). Trimming took 7 bases from V and 4 from J, leaving 10 bases between them. Looked up from germline, CDR1 is LNHDA and CDR2 is SQIVND (reference sequence). The CDR3 covers 12 residues. CDR3 sequence (DNA): TGTGCCAGTACCCTCAGGGGCACTGAAGCTTTCTTT. It codes for CASTLRGTEAFF.

Ten or more counts support this clonotype. This sequence joins TRBV6-5 and TRBJ1-2; no reliable D call. The length of the CDR3 is 13 residues. Germline V gene lookup returns CDR1 MNHEY and CDR2 SVGAGI. Trimming removed 0 bases at V and 9 bases at J, with 11 bases between. The CDR3 DNA reads as TGTGCCAGCAGTTACTCTCTTGGGGAGAGCTACACCTTC. Amino acids: CASSYSLGESYTF.

This clonotype was picked up many times. This chain links TRBV24-1 with TRBJ2-1; 10 positions match TRBD1. The CDR3 spans 16 residues. Germline-derived CDR1 and CDR2 are KGHDR and SFDVKD. V gave up 5 bases and J gave up 2 bases; unmatched junction bases: 5. For the CDR3, the DNA is TGTGCCACCAGTGTTGAGACAGGGGGCCCCTACAATGAGCAGTTCTTC. Its translation is CATSVETGGPYNEQFF.

The CDR3 loop reads CASRQYLTSYEQYF. The CDR3 bases are TGTGCCAGCAGGCAGTATCTAACCTCCTACGAGCAGTACTTC. This rearrangement joins TRBV7-2 to TRBJ2-7; no firm D call. Germline CDR1 is SGHTA and CDR2 is FQGNSA. The V gene lost 6 bases and the J gene lost 0 bases, with 12 bases spanning the gap. The CDR3 contains 14 residues. Supplemented by reference TRBV7-2 and TRBJ2-7, the full variable domain reads GAGVSQSPSNKVTEKGKDVELRCDPISGHTALYWYRQSLGQGLEFLIYFQGNSAPDKSGLPSDRFSAERTGGSVSTLTIQRTQQEDSAVYLCASRQYLTSYEQYFGPGTRLTVT.

This chain links TRBV11-1 with TRBJ2-1, with D possibly TRBD1 on 6 matching bases. The CDR3 loop spans 16 amino acids. V lost 5 bases, J lost 3 bases, and 17 bases lay in between. Germline V CDR1 and CDR2: SGHAT, FQDESV (reference sequence). The CDR3 DNA reads as TGTGCCAGCAGCCGCAACAGGGTAGGAGACTACAATGAGCAGTTCTTC. It translates to CASSRNRVGDYNEQFF.

Concerning this clonotype itself: A read error may account for a junction end that differs from germline. This chain joins TRBV27 and TRBJ2-5; TRBD1 is a possible D gene (6 bases). The CDR3 is made up of 14 amino acids. CDR1 and CDR2 from the germline V gene are MNHEY and SMNVEV (reference sequence). The CDR3 nucleotides are TGTGCCAGCAGTTTATTCCAGGGACAAGGGACCCAGTACTTC. This encodes CASSLFQGQGTQYF.

V usage is TRBV7-9 and J usage is TRBJ1-1, with a weak D call TRBD1 (6 bases). Germline CDR1 and CDR2: SEHNR and FQNEAQ (reference sequence). V was pared by 7 bases and J by 5 bases, with 17 bases between. CDR3 length: 14 amino acids. CDR3 bases: TGTGCCAGCATGAGGGGTAGGGGGAGTACTGAAGCTTTCTTT. This codes for CASMRGRGSTEAFF. Full variable domain (rest looked up from reference TRBV7-9 and TRBJ1-1): DTGVSQNPRHKITKRGQNVTFRCDPISEHNRLYWYRQTLGQGPEFLTYFQNEAQLEKSRLLSDRFSAERPKGSFSTLEIQRTEQGDSAMYLCASMRGRGSTEAFFGQGTRLTVV.